This T cell receptor (beta chain) was identified during a study of T cell responses to AZD1222 COVID-19 vaccine. Study information: Second-dose groups at about 4 or about 12 weeks were pooled.

General observations from the study: Donor demographics were predominantly white British with a female majority; clonal diversity may be underestimated.

The sample holds a few counts of this clone. Its target is not known. Trimming cost V 3 bases and J 6 bases, with 16 bases left between them. Looked up from germline, CDR1 is SGHTS and CDR2 is YDEGEE. The CDR3 is made up of 15 amino acids. Here immunoSEQ multiplex PCR was the method, and the copy in TCRdb shows in-frame clones only, minus some. The table lists about 92,000 clones, around 93% of them singletons. The TCR originated in an adult in good health. This specimen consisted of peripheral blood, obtained on day 0 of AZD1222 vaccination. The V gene is TRBV5-8, the J gene TRBJ1-5; the D gene is possibly TRBD1 (6 bases). The DNA of the CDR3 is TGTGCCAGCAGCTCGGACAGCGCGGTTCGTCAGCCCCAGCATTTT. Its protein product is CASSSDSAVRQPQHF.